The T cell receptor beta chain under discussion was sequenced for a study of shared T cell receptors in the human thymus. Generated by immunoSEQ multiplex PCR, the TCRdb table keeps only in-frame clones and is missing some. Here the sample spans approximately 660,000 clones, roughly 90% being singletons. This clone has a single count. The same specimen was also included in a second study, on human thymus T cells. As that report states: Thymic and blood repertoires showed apparently biased V and J gene usage. There were highly overlapping thymic repertoires among unrelated individuals, as related research reported.

Sequencing was done on a sample of thymocytes. The receptor comes from a boy in the first two years of life with a congenital heart defect.

Written as DNA, the CDR3 is TGTGCCAGCAGTCCAAATCTAGCGGGACGATACAATGAGCAGTTCTTC. Protein sequence: CASSPNLAGRYNEQFF. The V gene is TRBV27, the J gene TRBJ2-1; 9 nucleotides align to TRBD2. The V gene's germline CDR1 is MNHEY and CDR2 SMNVEV (reference sequence). V shed 5 bases and J 4 bases; nucleotides not matched to a gene: 9. This CDR3 contains 16 residues.